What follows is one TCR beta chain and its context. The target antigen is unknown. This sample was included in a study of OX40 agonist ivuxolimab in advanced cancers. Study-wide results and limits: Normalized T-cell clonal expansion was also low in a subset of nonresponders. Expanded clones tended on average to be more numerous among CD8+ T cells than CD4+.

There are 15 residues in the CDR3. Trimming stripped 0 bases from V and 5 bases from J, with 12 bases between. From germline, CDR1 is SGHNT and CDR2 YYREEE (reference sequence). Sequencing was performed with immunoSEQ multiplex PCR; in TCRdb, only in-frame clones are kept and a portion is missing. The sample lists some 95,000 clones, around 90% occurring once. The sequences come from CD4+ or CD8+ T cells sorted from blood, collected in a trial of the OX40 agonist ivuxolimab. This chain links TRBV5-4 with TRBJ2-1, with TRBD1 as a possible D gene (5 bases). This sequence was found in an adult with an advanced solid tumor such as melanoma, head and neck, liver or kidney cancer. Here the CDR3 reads CASSLGGRGDNEQFF. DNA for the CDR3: TGTGCCAGCAGCTTGGGAGGAAGGGGCGACAATGAGCAGTTCTTC.